The rows below give T cell receptor beta chains drawn from one sample of a study of blood T cell repertoires in COVID-19. The data were produced by immunoSEQ multiplex PCR, yet TCRdb's version contains in-frame clones alone and is incomplete. The sample contains 400,000 to 450,000 clones, more than 80% of which appear only once. Sequenced material: peripheral blood. These TCRs come from a woman younger than 45 with active or convalescent COVID-19. Both conserved end residues are part of each CDR3. The D gene is left open where the match is weak. Clone size appears in some rows only: once, few, many, or a class for an expanded clone.

NA	TRBJ2-3	NA	TRBV6-2/TRBV6-3	CASSYSGTPRGAGTDTQYF	TGTGCCAGCAGTTACTCGGGGACTCCCCGGGGGGCCGGCACAGATACGCAGTATTTT
NA	TRBJ2-2	NA	TRBV10-3	CAIKAGTYLVGGTGELFF	TGTGCCATCAAAGCGGGGACATACCTCGTTGGAGGGACCGGGGAGCTGTTTTTT
NA	TRBJ2-3	TRBD2	TRBV3-1/TRBV3-2	CASSPFLRGGGDTQYF	TGTGCCAGCAGCCCCTTTTTGCGGGGGGGCGGAGATACGCAGTATTTT
NA	TRBJ2-7	TRBD2	TRBV18	CASSPPLLTSGSEEQYF	TGTGCCAGCTCACCACCCCTCCTTACGAGCGGGAGTGAGGAGCAGTACTTC
NA	TRBJ2-5	TRBD2	TRBV5-8	CASSPRLAGGLQETQYF	TGTGCCAGCAGCCCTAGACTAGCGGGGGGCCTACAAGAGACCCAGTACTTC
NA	TRBJ2-1	NA	TRBV6-4	CASSRLGSNEQFF	TGTGCCAGCAGTCGACTAGGAAGCAATGAGCAGTTCTTC
NA	TRBJ2-3	TRBD1	TRBV10-3	CAITGTGGSDTQYF	TGTGCCATTACCGGGACAGGGGGTTCAGATACGCAGTATTTT
NA	TRBJ1-1	NA	TRBV18	CASSPFAGDTEAFF	TGTGCCAGCTCACCATTTGCAGGGGACACTGAAGCTTTCTTT
once	TRBJ2-1	TRBD1	TRBV27	CASSLGQGSYNEQFF	TGTGCCAGCAGTTTAGGACAGGGGTCCTACAATGAGCAGTTCTTC
once	TRBJ2-3	TRBD1	TRBV4-2	CASSPAGQGHPSTDTQYF	TGTGCCAGCAGCCCCGCCGGACAGGGGCACCCTAGCACAGATACGCAGTATTTT
NA	TRBJ2-7	TRBD1	TRBV11-2	CASSWGQGGSYEQYF	TGTGCCAGCAGCTGGGGACAGGGGGGCTCCTACGAGCAGTACTTC
many	TRBJ1-2	NA	TRBV6-4	CASSDGATNYGYTF	TGTGCCAGCAGTGACGGGGCCACTAACTATGGCTACACCTTC
NA	TRBJ2-7	TRBD1	TRBV19	CASSDLIGQGTYEQYF	TGTGCCAGTAGCGATTTGATTGGACAGGGTACTTACGAGCAGTACTTC
NA	TRBJ2-1	TRBD1	TRBV13	CASSNYGTGIYNEQFF	TGTGCCAGCAGCAATTATGGGACAGGAATTTACAATGAGCAGTTCTTC
NA	TRBJ2-7	TRBD2	TRBV9	CASSVAGLAGAYEQYF	TGTGCCAGCAGCGTAGCTGGACTAGCGGGGGCCTACGAGCAGTACTTC
NA	TRBJ1-1	TRBD1	TRBV19	CASSKTGGITEAFF	TGTGCCAGTAGTAAGACAGGGGGCATCACTGAAGCTTTCTTT
NA	TRBJ2-3	NA	TRBV10-1	CASSDATPGTDTQYF	TGCGCCAGCAGTGACGCGACACCCGGCACAGATACGCAGTATTTT
NA	TRBJ2-6	TRBD1	TRBV19	CASSIALGTASSGANVLTF	TGTGCCAGTAGTATAGCTCTGGGGACAGCAAGCTCTGGGGCCAACGTCCTGACTTTC
NA	TRBJ2-1	TRBD2	TRBV27	CASSLGLAGVLEQFF	TGTGCCAGCAGTTTGGGACTAGCGGGAGTTCTTGAGCAGTTCTTC
NA	TRBJ2-5	NA	TRBV6-1	CASSEVYYQETQYF	TGTGCCAGCAGTGAAGTGTACTACCAAGAGACCCAGTACTTC
NA	TRBJ1-6	NA	TRBV5-8	CASSRSAGNNSPLHF	TGTGCCAGCAGCCGCAGCGCAGGGAATAATTCACCCCTCCACTTT
NA	TRBJ1-2	TRBD1	TRBV28	CASSFTGTGISYGYTF	TGTGCCAGCAGTTTCACCGGGACAGGGATTTCCTATGGCTACACCTTC
NA	TRBJ1-2	NA	TRBV4-1	CASRQAGGNYGYTF	TGCGCCAGCAGACAGGCTGGTGGGAACTATGGCTACACCTTC
NA	TRBJ2-7	TRBD2	TRBV5-5	CASSLVGLAVKSSYEQYF	TGTGCCAGCAGCTTGGTGGGACTAGCGGTCAAATCATCCTACGAGCAGTACTTC
NA	TRBJ1-5	TRBD1	TRBV3-1/TRBV3-2	CASSQTGFGQPQHF	TGTGCCAGCAGCCAGACAGGGTTTGGTCAGCCCCAGCATTTT
NA	TRBJ1-5	NA	TRBV10-3	CAIRGTESNQPQHF	TGTGCCATCAGGGGGACTGAGAGCAATCAGCCCCAGCATTTT
NA	TRBJ2-7	NA	TRBV10-1	CASSETAGYEQYF	TGCGCCAGCAGTGAGACAGCCGGCTACGAGCAGTACTTC
NA	TRBJ2-7	TRBD2	TRBV6-5	CASKTGTSGSNEQYF	TGTGCCAGCAAGACAGGGACTAGCGGGAGTAACGAGCAGTACTTC
NA	TRBJ1-2	NA	TRBV5-1	CASSPPGGVYGYTF	TGCGCCAGCAGCCCCCCGGGGGGGGTCTATGGCTACACCTTC
NA	TRBJ1-4	TRBD1	TRBV6-5	CASRPQGAREKLFF	TGTGCCAGCAGACCCCAGGGGGCACGCGAAAAACTGTTTTTT
NA	TRBJ1-1	TRBD1	TRBV5-5	CASSLAYGTGVTEAFF	TGTGCCAGCAGCTTGGCTTACGGGACAGGGGTGACTGAAGCTTTCTTT
once	TRBJ2-2	TRBD1	TRBV27	CASSLRQGLTGELFF	TGTGCCAGCAGCCTGAGACAGGGCCTCACCGGGGAGCTGTTTTTT
few	TRBJ2-5	TRBD2	TRBV3-1/TRBV3-2	CASSQDSGGQETQYF	TGTGCCAGCAGCCAAGACAGCGGGGGGCAAGAGACCCAGTACTTC
NA	TRBJ1-5	NA	TRBV3-1/TRBV3-2	CASSSLGAGQPQHF	TGTGCCAGCAGCTCCCTCGGGGCGGGACAGCCCCAGCATTTT
NA	TRBJ2-1	TRBD2	TRBV24-1	CATSGRTSGGYNEQFF	TGTGCCACCAGTGGGAGGACTAGCGGGGGGTACAATGAGCAGTTCTTC
NA	TRBJ1-6	TRBD1	TRBV7-9	CASSLGTGASPLHF	TGTGCCAGCAGCTTGGGGACAGGGGCTTCACCCCTCCACTTT
NA	TRBJ2-1	TRBD1	TRBV5-4	CASSLAGGNEQFF	TGTGCCAGCAGCTTGGCAGGGGGAAATGAGCAGTTCTTC
NA	TRBJ1-2	TRBD1	TRBV15	CATSREQGADGYTF	TGTGCCACCAGCAGAGAACAGGGGGCGGATGGCTACACCTTC
NA	TRBJ2-4	TRBD2	TRBV19	CASSNLGGAWNIQYF	TGTGCCAGTAGTAACCTGGGAGGGGCCTGGAACATTCAGTACTTC
NA	TRBJ1-5	NA	TRBV5-1	CASSLWHLKGGEAQPQHF	TGCGCCAGCAGCTTGTGGCACCTTAAGGGTGGGGAGGCCCAGCCCCAGCATTTT
NA	TRBJ2-7	NA	TRBV27	CASSYSGYEQYF	TGTGCCAGCAGTTATTCCGGCTACGAGCAGTACTTC